This T cell receptor beta chain was obtained from a study of response to subunit inactivated influenza vaccine. MiXCR, run by TCRdb on the RT-PCR reads, gives a single entry per CDR3 protein. Seen here are 500,000 to 700,000 distinct CDR3 sequences, roughly 23% observed once, and the top ten hold about 2.8%. This clonotype showed up many times. V dropped 1 base and J dropped 6 bases, with 19 bases sitting between them. The CDR3 consists of 17 residues. The data were also submitted as part of a second study, on T cells expressing NK-cell markers. Per that paper: 5'RACE template switching with UMIs generated TCR beta cDNA. Several experiments confined sorting to alpha-beta TCR T cells with an anti-gamma-delta TCR antibody.

This receptor was obtained from a man in his fifties or sixties who received an inactivated influenza vaccine. The chain carries TRBV12-3 or TRBV12-4 and TRBJ2-1; possibly TRBD2 for D (5 bases). The sequencing here drew on CD4+ T cells sorted from PBMCs, taken 11 to 12 days after vaccination. The CDR3 reads CASSLGAGGRGFNEQFF. In DNA form, the CDR3 reads TGTGCCAGCAGTTTAGGGGCAGGAGGCCGGGGTTTCAATGAGCAGTTCTTC.